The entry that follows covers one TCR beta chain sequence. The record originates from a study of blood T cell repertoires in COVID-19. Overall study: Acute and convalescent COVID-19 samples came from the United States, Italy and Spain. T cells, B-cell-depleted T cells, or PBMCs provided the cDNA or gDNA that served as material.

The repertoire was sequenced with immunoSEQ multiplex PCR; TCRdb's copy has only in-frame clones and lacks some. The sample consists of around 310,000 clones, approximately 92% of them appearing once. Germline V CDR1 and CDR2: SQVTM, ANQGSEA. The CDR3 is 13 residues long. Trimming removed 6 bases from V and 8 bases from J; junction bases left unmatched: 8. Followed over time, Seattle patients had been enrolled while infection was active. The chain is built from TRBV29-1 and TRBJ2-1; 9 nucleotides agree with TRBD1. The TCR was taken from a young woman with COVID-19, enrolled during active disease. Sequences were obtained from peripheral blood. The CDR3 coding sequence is TGCAGCGTCCTCGGGACAGGGAGGTATGAGCAGTTCTTC. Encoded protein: CSVLGTGRYEQFF.